These 4 T cell receptor beta chains were all obtained from the same sample, sequenced in a study of shared clonotypes between healthy human individuals. Method: immunoSEQ multiplex PCR; TCRdb's copy keeps in-frame clones and lacks some. The table shows more than 2 million clones, with 85% to 95% occurring only once. The sequenced material came from naive CD4+ T cells sorted from blood. Indicated subset: CD45RA+ positively selected. These receptor sequences come from a man between 18 and 29 years old in good health.

This rearrangement joins TRBV5-1 to TRBJ2-7; D remains unclear. Germline CDR1 reads SGHRS; CDR2 reads YFSETQ. The germline V and J ends were trimmed by 0 bases and 1 base, with 14 bases remaining between them. The CDR3 has 16 residues. As DNA, the CDR3 is TGCGCCAGCAGCTTGGGAACCGGGCGGATATCCTACGAGCAGTACTTC. This gives the protein CASSLGTGRISYEQYF.

CDR3 sequence: CASGRGLGEKLFF. The CDR3 DNA follows: TGTGCCAGCGGCAGGGGGCTCGGAGAAAAACTGTTTTTT. The V call is TRBV2, the J call TRBJ1-4, with 8 bases lining up with TRBD1. The CDR3 contains 13 residues. Germline V gene sequence: CDR1 SNHLY, CDR2 FYNNEI. With 8 bases clipped from V and 8 bases from J, the junction kept 7 bases outside the gene matches.

This clone was picked up many times. In nucleotides, the CDR3 is TGCGCCAGCAGCCCGCCCGGGGCAGCCTATGGCTACACCTTC. Encoded protein: CASSPPGAAYGYTF. The chain joins TRBV5-1 to TRBJ1-2, with D maybe TRBD1 (5 bases). The CDR3 contains 14 residues. Trimming cost V 4 bases and J 4 bases, with 14 bases left between them. The V gene's germline CDR1 is SGHRS and CDR2 YFSETQ.

J is TRBJ1-2 and V is TRBV6-5, with a possible D match to TRBD1 (5 bases). Germline CDR1 MNHEY, CDR2 SVGAGI. Trimming took off 2 bases at V and 4 bases at J, with 5 bases between the two ends. The CDR3 length is 12 residues. The CDR3 loop reads CASSYGAYGYTF. In DNA form, the CDR3 reads TGTGCCAGCAGTTACGGGGCCTATGGCTACACCTTC.